These 14 T cell receptor beta chains originate from one sample sequenced in a study of blood T cell repertoires in COVID-19 (dated by TCRdb to 2020 to 2022). Libraries were constructed by the immunoSEQ multiplex PCR assay. TCRdb stores this immuneACCESS table with in-frame sequences only. Part of the clones is absent; in the studies checked, under half of the shortfall reflects unresolved V genes, and no reason is known for the rest. The sample includes under 200,000 clones, with 82% observed a single time. Approximately 8% of the sample is taken by the ten largest. The sequenced sample consisted of peripheral blood. The source is a woman between 55 and 75 years old with COVID-19, enrolled during active disease.

The V and J genes are TRBV11-2 and TRBJ2-3, with 9 bases aligning to TRBD2. The junction had 4 bases not matched to a gene; V was cut back by 0 bases and J by 6 bases. CDR3 length: 15 residues. In germline, CDR1 is SGHAT, CDR2 FQNNGV. CDR3 sequence (DNA): TGTGCCAGCAGCTTAGATTTTAGCGGGAGTGATACGCAGTATTTT. It specifies CASSLDFSGSDTQYF.

CDR3 sequence: CASSSPQGGDYQPQHF. The DNA for the CDR3 is TGTGCCAGCAGTTCACCGCAGGGAGGCGACTATCAGCCCCAGCATTTT. The chain uses TRBV6-5 and TRBJ1-5; a weak D match, TRBD1 (5 bases). Germline CDR1 MNHEY, CDR2 SVGAGI. The V gene lost 4 bases and the J gene lost 5 bases, with 18 bases spanning the gap. The CDR3 sequence is 16 residues long.

The rearrangement uses TRBV6-5 and TRBJ1-2, with TRBD1 matching 7 bases. Germline values: CDR1 MNHEY, CDR2 SVGAGI. The CDR3 is 12 amino acids. Germline trimming cut 7 bases from V and 7 bases from J; bases unmatched to any gene: 6. CDR3 nucleotides: TGTGCCAGCACTCCTCAGGGGGGTGGCTACACCTTC. Its protein product is CASTPQGGGYTF.

The sample holds one count of this clone. V is TRBV7-9 and J is TRBJ2-1; 9 nucleotides line up with TRBD2. The V and J ends lost 4 bases and 7 bases, in that order; junction bases with no gene match: 14. The CDR3 is made up of 17 amino acids. Germline V gives CDR1 SEHNR, CDR2 FQNEAQ (reference sequence). CDR3 nucleotide sequence: TGTGCCAGCAGCTCGAGCGGGAGGCTGACTACAAGAAATGAGCAGTTCTTC. Protein sequence: CASSSSGRLTTRNEQFF.

This chain joins TRBV12-3 or TRBV12-4 and TRBJ1-1; TRBD1 matches at 7 bases. The CDR3 is 13 residues long. V gave up 3 bases and J gave up 6 bases; unmatched junction bases: 4. CDR3 region: CASSLNRGSEAFF. The CDR3 DNA reads TGTGCCAGCAGTTTGAACAGGGGCTCTGAAGCTTTCTTT.

This clone appeared a few times. The chain joins TRBV4-1 to TRBJ2-7; 11 bases are shared with TRBD1. The CDR3 covers 16 residues. Germline trimming cut 0 bases from V and 3 bases from J; bases unmatched to any gene: 4. CDR1 and CDR2 (germline): MGHRA, YSYEKL. The CDR3 region is CASSQDRGTGGYEQYV. The CDR3 nucleotides are TGCGCCAGCAGCCAAGATCGGGGGACAGGGGGCTACGAGCAGTACGTC.

The chain uses TRBV5-6 and TRBJ1-4; tentatively, D is TRBD1 (6 bases). Trimming removed 4 bases from V and 8 bases from J, with 18 bases in between. Looked up from germline, CDR1 is SGHDT and CDR2 is YYEEEE. The CDR3 has 15 amino acids. CDR3 in amino acids: CASSPSGAGREKLFF. The CDR3 coding sequence is TGTGCCAGCAGCCCCTCAGGGGCAGGGCGAGAAAAACTGTTTTTT. Full variable domain (missing parts from reference TRBV5-6 and TRBJ1-4): DAGVTQSPTHLIKTRGQQVTLRCSPKSGHDTVSWYQQALGQGPQFIFQYYEEEERQRGNFPDRFSGHQFPNYSSELNVNALLLGDSALYLCASSPSGAGREKLFFGSGTQLSVL.

The chain has TRBV20-1 and TRBJ1-5; D may be TRBD1 (5 bases). V was cut by 3 bases and J by 5 bases, with 17 bases left in between. CDR1 is DFQATT and CDR2 is SNEGSKA in the germline V gene (reference sequence). The CDR3 is 15 residues long. CDR3 DNA sequence: TGCAGTGCTAGTAGTGGGGCCGGGGGAGATCAGCCCCAGCATTTT. Its translation: CSASSGAGGDQPQHF.

This clone was seen just once. V and J are TRBV2 and TRBJ2-3; D remains unclear. The length of the CDR3 is 14 residues. V was cut by 4 bases and J by 0 bases, with 8 bases left in between. The germline CDR1 and CDR2 sequences are SNHLY and FYNNEI. The CDR3 DNA reads as TGTGCCAGCAGTGTCAGGATAAGCACAGATACGCAGTATTTT. Translation gives CASSVRISTDTQYF. The full variable domain, with the rest looked up from reference TRBV2 and TRBJ2-3, is EPEVTQTPSHQVTQMGQEVILRCVPISNHLYFYWYRQILGQKVEFLVSFYNNEISEKSEIFDDQFSVERPDGSNFTLKIRSTKLEDSAMYFCASSVRISTDTQYFGPGTRLTVL.

This rearrangement joins TRBV5-6 to TRBJ1-2; 7 bases are shared with TRBD1. The CDR3 consists of 14 residues. Germline-derived CDR1 and CDR2 are SGHDT and YYEEEE. The V gene end was trimmed by 4 bases and the J gene end by 4 bases; junction bases not matched to a gene: 7. CDR3 DNA sequence: TGTGCCAGCAGCCCCGGGACAGTATTCTATGGCTACACCTTC. Amino acid sequence: CASSPGTVFYGYTF.

This clone was counted many times. The V call is TRBV10-3, the J call TRBJ1-6; D is uncertain. The CDR3 is made up of 13 amino acids. CDR1 ENHRY and CDR2 SYGVKD come from the germline V gene. V shed 10 bases and J shed 8 bases, with 15 bases lying between them. The CDR3 nucleotides read TGTGCCACCCGGAGGAGTCTCGATTCACCCCTCCACTTT. Translating it yields CATRRSLDSPLHF.

Of note for this clone: Additional DNA sequences in this sample encode the identical CDR3. The chain couples TRBV6-5 to TRBJ1-6, with 8 bases aligning to TRBD1. The CDR3 length is 15 residues. The ends lost 0 bases at V and 7 bases at J; junction bases unmatched: 2. Germline V gene lookup returns CDR1 MNHEY and CDR2 SVGAGI. For the CDR3, the DNA is TGTGCCAGCAGTTACTCGAGACAGGGGAATTCACCCCTCCACTTT. The encoded protein is CASSYSRQGNSPLHF.

This chain links TRBV7-8 with TRBJ1-6; D ambiguous. Deletions cut 0 bases from V and 10 bases from J, with 10 bases between. Germline lookup yields CDR1 SGHVS and CDR2 FQNEAQ. The CDR3 covers 14 residues. CDR3 sequence reads: CASSLASLGSPLHF. Here the CDR3 DNA reads TGTGCCAGCAGCTTAGCCTCCCTGGGCTCACCCCTCCACTTT.

This chain connects TRBV6-5 to TRBJ1-2, with 7 positions matching TRBD1. The CDR3 spans 14 residues. The germline V gene encodes CDR1 MNHEY and CDR2 SVGAGI. V lost 7 bases to trimming and J lost 4 bases; unmatched junction nucleotides: 9. This CDR3 reads CASTLDRSSYGYTF. The CDR3 DNA follows: TGTGCCAGCACCCTGGACAGGTCTTCCTATGGCTACACCTTC.